The entry below describes one TCR beta chain. The antigen is undetermined. Primers for the PCR totalled 60 Vbeta and 13 Jbeta. Profiled with immunoSEQ multiplex PCR; TCRdb holds only in-frame clones, not every one. This repertoire shows fewer than 100,000 clones, more than 70% found once; its top ten account for approximately 4.7%. The sample comes from a study of cytomegalovirus exposure and HLA in healthy donors. Overall study results and limits: In vitro work confirmed that three CMV-associated chains recognize CMV antigens.

Sample: PBMCs. This receptor was taken from a male donor in good health and CMV-seropositive.

CDR3 sequence reads: CASSLMGGRVLNEQFF. CDR3 in DNA: TGTGCCAGCAGTTTGATGGGCGGGAGGGTGCTCAATGAGCAGTTCTTC. The J gene is TRBJ2-1, the V gene TRBV27, with 9 positions matching TRBD2. This CDR3 spans 16 amino acids. Per germline, CDR1 MNHEY and CDR2 SMNVEV (reference sequence). Losses at the gene ends were 3 bases for V and 6 bases for J; bases not matched to a gene: 9.